What follows is one T cell receptor (beta chain) and its context. TCRdb reprocessed the RT-PCR reads via MiXCR and lists one record per CDR3 protein. This repertoire shows 550,000 to 750,000 distinct CDR3 sequences, approximately 14% found once; its top ten account for 3.6%. Germline lookup yields CDR1 SSHAT and CDR2 FNYEAQ (reference sequence). This CDR3 region has 15 residues. Trimming removed 3 bases from V and 2 bases from J, with 13 bases in between. Sequenced material: memory CD4+ T cells from blood. This clonotype was obtained from a female donor in good health, serving as a healthy control. J is TRBJ2-5 and V is TRBV7-7; D is unclear. CDR3 nucleotides: TGTGCCAGCAGCTTCGACACCACTACTCAAGAGACCCAGTACTTC. This codes for CASSFDTTTQETQYF.